The present entry profiles one T cell receptor beta chain with its context. What it binds is unknown. These data originate in a study of PD-1 blockade in classical Hodgkin lymphoma. Study outcomes and limitations: Relative to healthy donors, newly diagnosed patients reportedly had lower baseline TCR diversity, which was reported as lower still in relapsed/refractory patients. Prior to therapy, complete responders displayed diversity much like that of newly diagnosed patients. What caused the repertoire differences, perhaps disease activity or prior therapy, remains undefined.

There was relapse after autologous stem cell transplantation in every patient, and there was variation in brentuximab vedotin exposure. The repertoire was sequenced with immunoSEQ multiplex PCR; TCRdb's copy has only in-frame clones and lacks some. The sample yields 25,000 to 30,000 clones, 70% to 75% seen once. Between the trimmed V and J ends, which lost 0 bases and 1 base, there was a span of 6 bases. Germline V lookup: CDR1 LNHNV, CDR2 YYDKDF (reference sequence). The CDR3 runs to 15 residues. Source: peripheral blood mononuclear cells (PBMCs), taken before the second cycle of nivolumab. The genes are TRBV15 and TRBJ1-4; D unclear. This TCR was recovered from a human donor with classical Hodgkin lymphoma. CDR3 nucleotide sequence: TGTGCCACCAGCAGAGAATACCAAACTAATGAAAAACTGTTTTTT. Protein product: CATSREYQTNEKLFF.